This T cell receptor (beta chain) was retrieved from a study of T cell changes during pregnancy in multiple sclerosis (dated by TCRdb to the late 2010s). Turning to the overall study: The study examined how the T cell repertoire changed over the course of pregnancy in women with multiple sclerosis.

About this clone: It lacks a known antigen. No much larger clonotype is one base removed from it; base qualities were not supplied.

The method behind the library was the immunoSEQ multiplex PCR assay. The source is immuneACCESS, and TCRdb retained only in-frame sequences with V and J called. Part of the clones is not carried over; for the studies checked, unresolved V genes explain less than half of this, and the remainder is unexplained. Counted in this sample were approximately 99,000 clones; 90% of them appeared once. The leading ten clones occupy roughly 0.79% of the sample. Here V drops 7 bases and J drops 2 bases, and the junction holds 7 bases not matched to any gene. CDR1 and CDR2, looked up from the germline V gene, are SGHRS and YFSETQ. The CDR3 covers 14 residues, taking in both the cysteine and the phenylalanine. This entry keeps only the CDR3 DNA: 42 bases, framed from base 1.

The chain couples TRBV5-1 to TRBJ2-7; 9 nucleotides in the junction match TRBD1. The specimen comprised peripheral blood, sampled in the second trimester of pregnancy. The TCR originated in a female donor in good health, enrolled as a control in a pregnancy study. The CDR3 protein: CASRPGTGTYEQYF. The sequenced DNA: TGCGCCAGCCGCCCCGGGACAGGGACCTACGAGCAGTACTTC.